The T cell receptor (beta chain) described here comes from a study of blood T cell repertoires in COVID-19. Study at large: The analysed material was cDNA or gDNA that came from T cells, B-cell-depleted T cells, or PBMCs.

Cohort allocation depended upon clinical history that participants reported. Original data processing: From reference gene primer amplification, estimates of nucleated cell counts were derived. The data were produced by immunoSEQ multiplex PCR, yet TCRdb's version contains in-frame clones alone and is incomplete. The V and J calls and clone size come from that table; D and trimming were worked out from the DNA. The profile shows over 200,000 clones, under 90% of them singletons. This CDR3 is built from 16 residues. The ends lost 5 bases at V and 4 bases at J; junction bases unmatched: 14. CDR1 is SNHLY, CDR2 FYNNEI, per germline.

Sequenced material: PBMCs or T cells enriched from blood (not recorded which). The TCR was taken from a man aged 60 to 75 who had recovered from COVID-19. The rearrangement links TRBV2 to TRBJ2-7; 7 bases are shared with TRBD1. CDR3 protein: CASSTGERVGAYEQYF. CDR3 nucleotides: TGTGCCAGCAGTACAGGGGAGAGGGTGGGGGCGTACGAGCAGTACTTC.